These 18 T cell receptor beta chains were all obtained from the same sample, sequenced in a study of T cell responses to AZD1222 COVID-19 vaccine. TCRdb's table, derived via immunoSEQ multiplex PCR, lists solely in-frame clones and lacks some. This sample has approximately 150,000 clones, with 89% found just once. Here the sequenced sample was peripheral blood, taken on day 0 of AZD1222 vaccination. All receptors derive from an adult in good health.

The chain combines TRBV19 with TRBJ1-3, with TRBD1 as a possible D gene (5 bases). The CDR3 length is 13 residues. Trimming took off 5 bases at V and 2 bases at J, with 7 bases between the two ends. CDR1 is LNHDA, CDR2 SQIVND, per germline (reference sequence). CDR3 sequence: CASSYRTGNTIYF. The CDR3 bases are TGTGCCAGTAGTTACAGGACTGGAAACACCATATATTTT.

The chain links TRBV10-2 to TRBJ1-1; the match to TRBD1 covers 11 bases. Per the germline V gene, CDR1 is WSHSY and CDR2 is SAAADI. The CDR3 extends over 14 amino acids. Trimming removed 6 bases from V and 5 bases from J; junction bases left unmatched: 5. The CDR3 here is CASSRGDRGTEAFF. As DNA, the CDR3 is TGCGCCAGCAGCAGGGGGGACAGGGGGACTGAAGCTTTCTTT.

This clone turned up a few times. This chain connects TRBV28 to TRBJ1-1, with a tentative D call TRBD1 (5 bases). CDR3 size: 12 residues. The V gene lost 8 bases and the J gene lost 5 bases, with 12 bases spanning the gap. From germline, CDR1 is MDHEN and CDR2 SYDVKM. The CDR3 region has the DNA TGTGCCAGCTTGTCGAAGGGGACTGAAGCTTTCTTT. It translates to CASLSKGTEAFF.

The V call is TRBV29-1, the J call TRBJ1-2, with 7 bases that match TRBD1. The CDR3 contains 14 residues. The J segment lost 0 bases and the V segment lost 4 bases, leaving 5 bases of the junction unmatched. In germline, CDR1 is SQVTM, CDR2 ANQGSEA. In nucleotides, the CDR3 is TGCAGCGTTGTGGCAGGGGGGACTAACTATGGCTACACCTTC. As protein: CSVVAGGTNYGYTF.

This clone was seen only once. The chain carries TRBV7-3 and TRBJ2-1, with no clear D. Germline CDR1 reads SGHTA; CDR2 reads FQGTGA. There are 15 residues in the CDR3. Between the trimmed V and J ends, which lost 5 bases and 5 bases, there was a span of 16 bases. CDR3 sequence reads: CASSPHGTRDNEQFF. CDR3 bases: TGTGCCAGCAGCCCCCACGGAACTCGAGACAATGAGCAGTTCTTC. The full variable domain, its missing parts supplied by reference TRBV7-3 and TRBJ2-1, is GAGVSQTPSNKVTEKGKYVELRCDPISGHTALYWYRQSLGQGPEFLIYFQGTGAADDSGLPNDRFFAVRPEGSVSTLKIQRTERGDSAVYLCASSPHGTRDNEQFFGPGTRLTVL.

This chain joins TRBV4-1 and TRBJ2-5; D not certain. V shed 4 bases and J shed 4 bases, with 16 bases lying between them. CDR1 is MGHRA and CDR2 is YSYEKL in the germline V gene. The CDR3 sequence is 15 residues long. DNA of the CDR3: TGCGCCAGCAGCCCAGACCTTACCAGGACAGAGACCCAGTACTTC. Translation gives CASSPDLTRTETQYF.

This rearrangement joins TRBV28 to TRBJ2-7, with 8 nucleotides matching TRBD1. The ends lost 3 bases at V and 4 bases at J; junction bases unmatched: 14. This CDR3 has 17 residues. Germline CDR1 reads MDHEN; CDR2 reads SYDVKM. The CDR3 loop is CASSFSSDRVSSYEQYF. The CDR3 DNA sequence: TGTGCCAGCAGTTTTAGTTCGGACAGGGTGAGTAGTTACGAGCAGTACTTC. The variable domain in full, with the rest retrieved from reference TRBV28 and TRBJ2-7, is DVKVTQSSRYLVKRTGEKVFLECVQDMDHENMFWYRQDPGLGLRLIYFSYDVKMKEKGDIPEGYSVSREKKERFSLILESASTNQTSMYLCASSFSSDRVSSYEQYFGPGTRLTVT.

The rearrangement uses TRBV10-1 and TRBJ2-1, with D uncertain. Trimming cost V 10 bases and J 0 bases, with 13 bases left between them. CDR3 length: 14 residues. The V gene's germline CDR1 is WNHNN and CDR2 SYGVQD (reference sequence). The CDR3 loop reads CATLEADSYNEQFF. The DNA of the CDR3 is TGCGCCACCCTAGAGGCCGACTCCTACAATGAGCAGTTCTTC.

The chain has TRBV3-1 (or the pseudogene TRBV3-2) and TRBJ2-1; 8 bases align to TRBD2. Looked up from germline, CDR1 is LGHDT and CDR2 is YNNKEL (reference sequence). With 6 bases clipped from V and 6 bases from J, the junction kept 7 bases outside the gene matches. The length of the CDR3 is 14 residues. The CDR3 DNA is TGTGCCAGCAGTTCGCGGACTAGCAGCAATGAGCAGTTCTTC. Protein sequence: CASSSRTSSNEQFF.

The J gene is TRBJ2-1, the V gene TRBV28; no firm D call. V dropped 3 bases and J dropped 5 bases, with 14 bases sitting between them. The germline gives CDR1 MDHEN, CDR2 SYDVKM. There are 15 residues in the CDR3. The CDR3 here is CASSLAGQNNNEQFF. The CDR3 nucleotides are TGTGCCAGCAGTTTGGCCGGGCAAAACAACAATGAGCAGTTCTTC.

This chain uses TRBV25-1 with TRBJ2-7; 12 bases match TRBD2. The CDR3 loop spans 18 amino acids. Germline V CDR1 and CDR2: MGHDK, SYGVNS. The ends lost 1 base at V and 9 bases at J; junction bases unmatched: 16. The DNA for the CDR3 is TGTGCCAGCAGTGAATTCGGCCTAGCGGGAGGGGGTCCCCTTGGGCAGTACTTC. Residues: CASSEFGLAGGGPLGQYF.

The rearrangement uses TRBV3-1 (or the pseudogene TRBV3-2) and TRBJ1-4, with D perhaps TRBD1 (5 bases). The germline V and J ends were trimmed by 4 bases and 0 bases, with 12 bases remaining between them. The CDR3 totals 16 residues. In germline, CDR1 is LGHDT, CDR2 YNNKEL (reference sequence). The CDR3 protein is CASSRGLRATNEKLFF. In nucleotides, the CDR3 is TGTGCCAGCAGCCGGGGACTGCGGGCAACTAATGAAAAACTGTTTTTT.

The table lists this clone with a few counts. The chain has TRBV28 and TRBJ1-6, with D unresolved. The CDR3 length is 15 residues. Germline CDR1 reads MDHEN; CDR2 reads SYDVKM. Trimming removed 1 base at V and 2 bases at J, with 6 bases between. The CDR3 region is CASSLLETYNSPLHF. DNA of the CDR3: TGTGCCAGCAGTTTATTGGAAACCTATAATTCACCCCTCCACTTT.

V gene TRBV6-6 combines with J gene TRBJ1-1; a possible D gene is TRBD1 (5 bases). This CDR3 spans 13 amino acids. V was cut by 3 bases and J by 1 base, with 6 bases left in between. Per germline, CDR1 MNHNY and CDR2 SVGAGI (reference sequence). The CDR3 DNA is TGTGCCAGCAGTTATGGGACGAACACTGAAGCTTTCTTT. It encodes CASSYGTNTEAFF.

The CDR3 DNA follows: TGTGCCACCAGCAGAGATCAGGCTAGCGTAACAGATACGCAGTATTTT. This encodes CATSRDQASVTDTQYF. The chain recombines TRBV15 with TRBJ2-3; a weak D match, TRBD2 (6 bases). The V and J ends lost 0 bases and 3 bases respectively, with 13 bases between them. CDR3 length: 16 amino acids. CDR1 and CDR2 (germline): LNHNV, YYDKDF (reference sequence).

The chain recombines TRBV28 with TRBJ1-5; TRBD1 matches at 9 bases. The CDR3 totals 15 residues. The V gene end was trimmed by 6 bases and the J gene end by 3 bases; junction bases not matched to a gene: 6. CDR1 is MDHEN, CDR2 SYDVKM, per germline. The CDR3 DNA reads as TGTGCCAGCAGGGAGGGGGACAGGGACAATCAGCCCCAGCATTTT. Protein sequence: CASREGDRDNQPQHF.

V usage is TRBV7-9 and J usage is TRBJ1-2; maybe TRBD1 (5 bases). The CDR3 runs 14 residues. CDR1 is SEHNR and CDR2 is FQNEAQ in the germline V gene (reference sequence). V lost 6 bases to trimming and J lost 2 bases, with 13 bases between them. The CDR3 DNA is TGTGCCAGCAGTTTACCGGGACGAAACTATGGCTACACCTTC. It encodes CASSLPGRNYGYTF.

This clone appeared a few times. The chain recombines TRBV4-2 with TRBJ2-3; 11 nucleotides line up with TRBD2. V shed 1 base, J shed 1 base, and the junction held 4 bases outside the gene matches. The CDR3 extends over 17 amino acids. CDR1 and CDR2 (germline): LGHNA, YNFKEQ. As DNA, the CDR3 is TGTGCCAGCAGCCAAGGCTTTAGCGGGGGGGGCACAGATACGCAGTATTTT. Its translation is CASSQGFSGGGTDTQYF.